This passage covers 15 T cell receptor beta chains from one sample sequenced in a study of cytomegalovirus exposure and HLA in healthy donors. In the PCR, 60 Vbeta and 13 Jbeta primers were used. The method was immunoSEQ multiplex PCR; TCRdb's version includes in-frame clones alone and lacks a portion of them. Of more than 85,000 clones detected, about 80% appear once; the ten largest clones hold around 7.7%. The sequenced material came from PBMCs. These receptors came from a woman aged 45-59 years in good health and CMV-seropositive.

The rearrangement uses TRBV6-1 and TRBJ2-7; the D gene is possibly TRBD1 (5 bases). CDR1 is MNHNS and CDR2 is SASEGT in the germline V gene. CDR3 size: 14 residues. V lost 2 bases, J lost 4 bases, and 12 bases lay in between. The CDR3 nucleotides read TGTGCCAGCAGTGAAAGACAGATACAATACGAGCAGTACTTC. Encoded protein: CASSERQIQYEQYF.

The V and J genes are TRBV18 and TRBJ1-4; D may be TRBD1 (5 bases). The CDR3 loop spans 16 amino acids. The V end lost 3 bases, the J end lost 8 bases, and 19 bases lay between the germline ends. Germline CDR1 reads KGHSH; CDR2 reads LQKENI. The CDR3 nucleotides read TGTGCCAGCTCACCTCTGAGTCCAGGGTCATCAGAAAAACTGTTTTTT. Translating gives CASSPLSPGSSEKLFF.

This chain uses TRBV4-3 with TRBJ2-1, with 9 bases fitting TRBD2. Germline trimming cut 3 bases from V and 4 bases from J; bases unmatched to any gene: 4. CDR1 LGHNA and CDR2 YSLEER come from the germline V gene. The CDR3 runs to 15 residues. CDR3 sequence (DNA): TGCGCCAGCAGCCAGAGCGGGAGGTCATACAATGAGCAGTTCTTC. Amino acid sequence: CASSQSGRSYNEQFF.

The rearrangement joins TRBV21-1 to TRBJ1-1; the listed D gene, TRBD1, was not tested against the DNA. TRBV21-1 is marked as a pseudogene. The length of the CDR3 is 16 residues. CDR3 amino acids: CASSLRGAPKGTEAFF. The DNA of the CDR3 is TGTGCCAGCAGCCTTAGGGGCGCCCCTAAAGGCACTGAAGCTTTCTTT.

The chain uses TRBV14 and TRBJ2-1, with 8 bases fitting TRBD1. The germline V gene has CDR1 SGHDN and CDR2 FVKESK. Trimming removed 4 bases from V and 4 bases from J; junction bases left unmatched: 6. CDR3 length equals 15 residues. The CDR3 DNA follows: TGTGCCAGCAGCCTCCGACAGGGGCTTTACAATGAGCAGTTCTTC. Translating it yields CASSLRQGLYNEQFF.

DNA for the CDR3: TGCAGCGTTGGGGGGGGACGATGGGCTGAGCAGTTCTTC. Translated: CSVGGGRWAEQFF. This chain uses TRBV29-1 with TRBJ2-1, with 7 bases lining up with TRBD2. This CDR3 contains 13 residues. Germline trimming cut 4 bases from V and 9 bases from J; bases unmatched to any gene: 9. From germline, CDR1 is SQVTM and CDR2 ANQGSEA.

Comments on this clone: This sample also contains other DNA sequences that code for the same CDR3. The chain joins TRBV7-2 to TRBJ2-5; 7 bases line up with TRBD1. Germline CDR1 reads SGHTA; CDR2 reads FQGNSA. Germline trimming cut 5 bases from V and 3 bases from J; bases unmatched to any gene: 3. This CDR3 has 13 amino acids. The DNA of the CDR3 is TGTGCCAGCAGCCGGGACAGAGAAGAGACCCAGTACTTC. It encodes CASSRDREETQYF.

The table lists this clone with a few counts. The J gene is TRBJ2-3, the V gene TRBV18, with D possibly TRBD1 on 6 matching bases. V lost 6 bases, J lost 6 bases, and 19 bases lay in between. The V gene's germline CDR1 is KGHSH and CDR2 LQKENI. There are 15 residues in the CDR3. The CDR3 loop reads CASSPTGSAGDTQYF. The CDR3 DNA reads TGTGCCAGCTCTCCTACAGGGTCCGCCGGGGATACGCAGTATTTT.

The chain carries TRBV7-2 and TRBJ1-1; 8 bases are shared with TRBD1. The J segment lost 2 bases and the V segment lost 7 bases, leaving 6 bases of the junction unmatched. From germline, CDR1 is SGHTA and CDR2 FQGNSA. The CDR3 runs to 14 residues. In DNA form, the CDR3 reads TGTGCCAGCATCCGTGGACAGGGCAACACTGAAGCTTTCTTT. This gives the protein CASIRGQGNTEAFF.

V gene TRBV18 combines with J gene TRBJ1-1, with TRBD1 as a possible D gene (6 bases). V lost 3 bases and J lost 6, with 14 bases in between. CDR3 size: 14 residues. CDR1 and CDR2 from the germline V gene are KGHSH and LQKENI. The CDR3 loop reads CASSPAQGVAEAFF. The CDR3 bases are TGTGCCAGCTCACCGGCACAGGGAGTAGCTGAAGCTTTCTTT.

This chain connects TRBV6-1 to TRBJ2-7; 9 positions agree with TRBD2. In germline, CDR1 is MNHNS, CDR2 SASEGT. There are 14 residues in the CDR3. J was trimmed by 2 bases and V by 5 bases; bases with no gene match: 4. CDR3 in DNA: TGTGCCAGCAGTCCTAGCGGGACCGCCTACGAGCAGTACTTC. Its translation: CASSPSGTAYEQYF.

The rearrangement uses TRBV6-6 and TRBJ2-3, with 9 positions matching TRBD2. The CDR3 loop spans 14 amino acids. CDR1 and CDR2 (germline): MNHNY, SVGAGI (reference sequence). V trimming: 6 bases; J trimming: 7 bases; junction bases outside the gene matches: 8. The CDR3 bases are TGTGCCAGCAGCCGTACCGGGACTAGCAATACGCAGTATTTT. This codes for CASSRTGTSNTQYF.

The rearrangement links TRBV6-5 to TRBJ2-7; 8 bases are a match to TRBD1. Germline V gene data show CDR1 as MNHEY and CDR2 as SVGAGI. J gave up 2 bases and V 5 bases, and 5 bases lay outside the gene matches. The CDR3 extends over 14 amino acids. CDR3 in DNA: TGTGCCAGCAGTCGACAGGGGAACGCCTACGAGCAGTACTTC. This encodes CASSRQGNAYEQYF.

This chain uses TRBV7-2 with TRBJ1-5, with 10 bases identical to TRBD1. The CDR3 spans 14 residues. Germline-derived CDR1 and CDR2 are SGHTA and FQGNSA. V shed 4 bases and J 5 bases; nucleotides not matched to a gene: 2. This CDR3 reads CASSSTGGDQPQHF. For the CDR3, the DNA is TGTGCCAGCAGCTCGACAGGGGGCGATCAGCCCCAGCATTTT.

This rearrangement joins TRBV4-3 to TRBJ2-3; D is unclear. CDR1 and CDR2 (germline): LGHNA, YSLEER. V lost 3 bases to trimming and J lost 2 bases, with 3 bases between them. The CDR3 has 12 amino acids. The chain's CDR3 is CASSHHTDTQYF. The CDR3 DNA is TGCGCCAGCAGCCATCACACAGATACGCAGTATTTT.